Below, one TCR beta chain is given with its context. Clones were sequenced by immunoSEQ multiplex PCR, and TCRdb holds only the in-frame ones, with some missing. The table includes about 150,000 clones, 90% to 95% detected once. The data belong to a study of T cell responses to AZD1222 COVID-19 vaccine. Trimming left V 8 bases short and J 4 bases short, with 7 bases between. This CDR3 is built from 10 residues. CDR1 is DFQATT, CDR2 SNEGSKA, per germline (reference sequence). The source is an adult who received the AZD1222 COVID-19 vaccine. This rearrangement joins TRBV20-1 to TRBJ2-3; D remains ambiguous. Sequences were derived from peripheral blood, sampled 28 days after the second AZD1222 dose. The CDR3 coding sequence is TGCAGTACAGCCGCAGATACGCAGTATTTT. Translated, it gives CSTAADTQYF.